This T cell receptor beta chain was retrieved from a study of shared clonotypes between healthy human individuals. As for the study in general: The donor group consisted of a couple of women and a few men, aged 18 to 49.

Findings of the study overall: Sequencing depth was a factor that was expected to affect clonotype sharing among donors.

As regards this clone: What it binds is unknown. Other DNA sequences in the sample encode the same CDR3.

Deletions cut 1 base from V and 1 base from J, with 8 bases between. The germline CDR1 and CDR2 sequences are SGHRS and YFSETQ. The CDR3 is 14 residues long. Caucasian adults living in Nashville, Tennessee, provided all samples. CD4+ cells yielded CD45RA+ naive and CD45RA-negative memory subsets. Libraries were prepared by immunoSEQ multiplex PCR; TCRdb keeps only in-frame clonotypes and omits some of them. The table lists approximately 2,300,000 clones, 85% to 95% of them singletons. Sequenced input: naive CD4+ T cells from PBMCs. Described subset: CD45RA+ positively selected. V usage is TRBV5-1 and J usage is TRBJ2-5; D ambiguous. This receptor was identified in a man between 18 and 29 years old in good health. Some clones in this sample may be carry-over from other donors' samples. CDR3 DNA sequence: TGCGCCAGCAGCTTGACCGGAATCCAAGAGACCCAGTACTTC. Translating it yields CASSLTGIQETQYF.